A selection of T cell receptor beta chains follows, all from one sample in a study of CD8+ T cells in alopecia areata. Libraries were prepared by immunoSEQ multiplex PCR; TCRdb keeps only in-frame clonotypes and omits some of them. Of a few hundred thousand clones listed, 30% to 40% are singletons. Sequenced here: CD4+ T cells sorted from blood, sampled at roughly week 30, from a patient treated with tofacitinib. The origin of the receptors is a human donor with alopecia areata. CDR3s leave out the opening cysteine and the closing phenylalanine or tryptophan. D genes are given only for firm matches. Size tells how often a clone was seen (once, few, many) or the class of an expanded clone, and some rows leave it out.

12,few,TRBV5-1,-,ASSFQGHKYEQY
11,-,TRBV10-3,TRBD1,AALRTGSYEQY
15,-,TRBV25-1,TRBD2,ASRELKGLAVSYEQY
13,few,TRBV6-6,TRBD1,ASSYWGQGDEKLF
10,few,TRBV7-2,-,ASSPVNSPLH
13,-,TRBV7-9,TRBD2,ASSSLAGGTYEQY
12,-,TRBV7-3,TRBD2,ASSLSGAAETQY
12,few,TRBV4-2,-,ASSQDVSNTEAF
10,-,TRBV4-1,-,ASSQTDYGYT
17,-,TRBV7-2,TRBD1,ASSFHGTQLGQGNQPQH
13,-,TRBV5-6,-,ASRLRRRFTTEAF
10,once,TRBV6-5,-,ASRGGDQPQH
12,-,TRBV7-9,-,ASSLAGFQETQY
15,few,TRBV25-1,TRBD2,ASSDSTSGSSYNEQF
13,few,TRBV7-9,-,ASRGPPPRTDTQY
12,-,TRBV6-5,-,ASSYRTNTGELF
10,-,TRBV2,-,ASSGGSTEAF
10,few,TRBV6-1,-,ASSVQSYEQY
11,-,TRBV6-1,TRBD1,ASREGQGSGYT
10,few,TRBV25-1,-,ASRGEAYEQY
14,many,TRBV6-5,-,ASSYLATRRDTEAF
11,-,TRBV29-1,-,SVEVGLNQPQH
12,-,TRBV11-2,-,AGPPGIGISPLH
12,-,TRBV6-1,-,ASSWVSGANVLT
13,-,TRBV29-1,-,SVEAGPSSYNEQF
15,few,TRBV29-1,-,SVSPVSAGSTGGGYT
11,-,TRBV7-2,-,ASSFSGANVLT
13,few,TRBV7-2,TRBD1,ASSSRTGRNQPQH